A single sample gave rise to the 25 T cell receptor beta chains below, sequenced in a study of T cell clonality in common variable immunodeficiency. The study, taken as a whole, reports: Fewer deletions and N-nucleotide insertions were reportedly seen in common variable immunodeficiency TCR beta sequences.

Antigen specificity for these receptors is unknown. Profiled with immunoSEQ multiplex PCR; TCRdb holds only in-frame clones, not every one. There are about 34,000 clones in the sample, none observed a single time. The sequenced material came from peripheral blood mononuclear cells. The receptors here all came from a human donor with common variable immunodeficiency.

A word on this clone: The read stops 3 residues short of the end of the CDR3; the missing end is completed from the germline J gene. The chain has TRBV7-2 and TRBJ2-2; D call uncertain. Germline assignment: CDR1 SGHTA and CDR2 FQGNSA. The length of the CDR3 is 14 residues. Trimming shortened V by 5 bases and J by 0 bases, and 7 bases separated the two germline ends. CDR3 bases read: TGTGCCAGCAGCCTTTTCGCGAACACCGGGGAG. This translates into CASSLFANTGE. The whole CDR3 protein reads CASSLFANTGELFF.

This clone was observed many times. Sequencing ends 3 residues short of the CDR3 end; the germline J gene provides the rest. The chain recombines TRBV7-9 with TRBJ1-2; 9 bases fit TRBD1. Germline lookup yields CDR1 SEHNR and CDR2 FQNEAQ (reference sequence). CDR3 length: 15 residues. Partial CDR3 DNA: TGTGCCAGCAGCTTAGAGGGGGGGACAGGGAACGGC. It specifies CASSLEGGTGNG. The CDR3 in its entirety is CASSLEGGTGNGYTF.

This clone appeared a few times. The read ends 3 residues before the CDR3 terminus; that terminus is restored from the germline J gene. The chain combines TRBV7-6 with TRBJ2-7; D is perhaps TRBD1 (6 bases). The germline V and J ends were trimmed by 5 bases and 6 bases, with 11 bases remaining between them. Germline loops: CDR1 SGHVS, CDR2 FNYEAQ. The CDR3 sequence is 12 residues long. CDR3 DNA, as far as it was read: TGTGCCAGCAGCGAAACAGGGCTCGAG. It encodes CASSETGLE. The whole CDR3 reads CASSETGLEQYF.

CDR3 residues: CASSENAGGSVEQYF. CDR3 bases read: TGTGCCAGCAGTGAAAATGCAGGGGGTAGTGTCGAG. The rearrangement links TRBV6-1 to TRBJ2-7; TRBD1 matches at 7 bases. The read falls 3 residues short of the CDR3 end, and the missing part is taken from the germline J gene. The V gene's germline CDR1 is MNHNS and CDR2 SASEGT. This CDR3 has 15 amino acids. V lost 2 bases and J lost 6; bases outside the gene matches: 10.

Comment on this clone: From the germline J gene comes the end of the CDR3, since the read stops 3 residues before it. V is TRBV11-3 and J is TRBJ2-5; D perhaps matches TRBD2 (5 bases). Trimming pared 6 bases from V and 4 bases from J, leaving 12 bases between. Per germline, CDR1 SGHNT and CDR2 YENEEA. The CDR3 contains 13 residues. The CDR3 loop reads CASSRGLGETQYF. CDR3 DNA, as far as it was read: TGTGCCAGCAGTCGAGGGCTGGGAGAGACC.

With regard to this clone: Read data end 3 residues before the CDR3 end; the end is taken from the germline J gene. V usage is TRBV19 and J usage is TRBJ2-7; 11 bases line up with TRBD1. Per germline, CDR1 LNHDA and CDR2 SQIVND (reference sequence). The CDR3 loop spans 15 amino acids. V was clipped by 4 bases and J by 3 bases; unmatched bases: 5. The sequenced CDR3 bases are TGTGCCAGTAGTAGAGGACAGGGGGCCTACTACGAG. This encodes CASSRGQGAYYE. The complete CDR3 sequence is CASSRGQGAYYEQYF.

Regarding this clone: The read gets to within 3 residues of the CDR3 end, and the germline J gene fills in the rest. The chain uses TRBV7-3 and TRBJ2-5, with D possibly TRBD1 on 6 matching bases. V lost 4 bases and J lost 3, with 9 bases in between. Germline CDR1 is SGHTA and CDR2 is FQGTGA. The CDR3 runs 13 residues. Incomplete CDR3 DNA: TGTGCCAGCAGCTGGGGACAAGAAGAGACC. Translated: CASSWGQEET. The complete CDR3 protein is CASSWGQEETQYF. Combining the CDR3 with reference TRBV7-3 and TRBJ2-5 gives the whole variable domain GAGVSQTPSNKVTEKGKYVELRCDPISGHTALYWYRQSLGQGPEFLIYFQGTGAADDSGLPNDRFFAVRPEGSVSTLKIQRTERGDSAVYLCASSWGQEETQYFGPGTRLLVL.

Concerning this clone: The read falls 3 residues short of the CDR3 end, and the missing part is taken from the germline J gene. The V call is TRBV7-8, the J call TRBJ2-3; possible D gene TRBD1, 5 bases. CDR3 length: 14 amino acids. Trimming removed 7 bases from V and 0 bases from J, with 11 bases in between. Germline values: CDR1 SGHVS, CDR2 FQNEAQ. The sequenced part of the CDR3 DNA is TGTGCCAGCATTTATGACAGAAGCACAGATACG. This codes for CASIYDRSTDT. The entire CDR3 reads CASIYDRSTDTQYF.

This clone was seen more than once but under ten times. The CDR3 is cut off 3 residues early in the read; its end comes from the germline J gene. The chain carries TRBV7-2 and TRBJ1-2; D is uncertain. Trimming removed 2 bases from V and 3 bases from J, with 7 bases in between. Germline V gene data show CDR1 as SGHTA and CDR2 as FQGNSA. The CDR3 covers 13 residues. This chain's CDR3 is CASSLRTDYGYTF. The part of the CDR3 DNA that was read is TGTGCCAGCAGCTTAAGGACTGACTATGGC.

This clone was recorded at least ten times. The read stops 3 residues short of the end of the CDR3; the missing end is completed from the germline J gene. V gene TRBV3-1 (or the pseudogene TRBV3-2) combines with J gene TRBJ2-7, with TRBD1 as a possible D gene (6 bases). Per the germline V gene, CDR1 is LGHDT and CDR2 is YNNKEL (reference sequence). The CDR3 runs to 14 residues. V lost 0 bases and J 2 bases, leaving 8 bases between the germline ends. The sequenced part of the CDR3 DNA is TGTGCCAGCAGCCAAGACCAGGGGACCTACGAG. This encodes CASSQDQGTYE. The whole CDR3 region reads CASSQDQGTYEQYF.

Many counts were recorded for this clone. This CDR3 reads CASSGQREGRNEQFF. CDR3 bases read: TGTGCCAGCAGTGGTCAGCGGGAGGGTCGGAATGAG. The chain links TRBV2 to TRBJ2-1; TRBD2 aligns across 10 bases. The read ends 3 residues before the CDR3 terminus; that terminus is restored from the germline J gene. The V segment lost 4 bases and the J segment 7 bases; nucleotides outside the gene matches: 7. This CDR3 region has 15 residues. In germline, CDR1 is SNHLY, CDR2 FYNNEI.

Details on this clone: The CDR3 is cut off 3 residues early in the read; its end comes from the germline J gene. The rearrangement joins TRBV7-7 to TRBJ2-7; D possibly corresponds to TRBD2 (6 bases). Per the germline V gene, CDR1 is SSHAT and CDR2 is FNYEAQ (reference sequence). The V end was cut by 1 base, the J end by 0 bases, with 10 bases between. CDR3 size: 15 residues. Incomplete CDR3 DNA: TGTGCCAGCAGCTTAGAGGGCGGGATCTCCTACGAG. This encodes CASSLEGGISYE. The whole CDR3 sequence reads CASSLEGGISYEQYF.

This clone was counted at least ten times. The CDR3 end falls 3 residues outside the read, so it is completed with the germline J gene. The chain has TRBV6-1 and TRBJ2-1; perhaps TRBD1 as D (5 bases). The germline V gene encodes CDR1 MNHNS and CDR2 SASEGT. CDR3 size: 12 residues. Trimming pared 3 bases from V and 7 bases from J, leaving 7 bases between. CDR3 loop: CASSDRQNEQFF. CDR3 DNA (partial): TGTGCCAGCAGTGACCGACAGAATGAG.

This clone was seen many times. The covered CDR3 bases are TGTGCCAGCATTGGACAGGGTTCAGATACG. Amino acids: CASIGQGSDT. The entire CDR3 protein is CASIGQGSDTQYF. The J gene is TRBJ2-3, the V gene TRBV2, with 8 nucleotides matching TRBD1. The read comes to an end 3 residues before the CDR3 does, leaving the germline J gene to fill in the end. After removal of 7 bases from V and 4 bases from J, the junction contained 4 bases not matched to a gene. This CDR3 region has 13 residues. Germline loops: CDR1 SNHLY, CDR2 FYNNEI. The complete variable domain, with remaining parts taken from reference TRBV2 and TRBJ2-3, reads EPEVTQTPSHQVTQMGQEVILRCVPISNHLYFYWYRQILGQKVEFLVSFYNNEISEKSEIFDDQFSVERPDGSNFTLKIRSTKLEDSAMYFCASIGQGSDTQYFGPGTRLTVL.

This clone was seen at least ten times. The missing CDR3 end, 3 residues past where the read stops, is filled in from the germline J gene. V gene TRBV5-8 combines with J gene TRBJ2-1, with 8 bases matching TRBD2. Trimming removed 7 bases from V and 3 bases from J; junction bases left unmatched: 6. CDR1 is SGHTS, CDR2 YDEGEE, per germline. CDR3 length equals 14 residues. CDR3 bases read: TGTGCCAGCCCTCGGGGGGGAAGCTACAATGAG. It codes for CASPRGGSYNE. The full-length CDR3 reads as CASPRGGSYNEQFF. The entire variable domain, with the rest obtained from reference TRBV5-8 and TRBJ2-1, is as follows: EAGVTQSPTHLIKTRGQQATLRCSPISGHTSVYWYQQALGLGLQFLLWYDEGEERNRGNFPPRFSGRQFPNYSSELNVNALELEDSALYLCASPRGGSYNEQFFGPGTRLTVL.

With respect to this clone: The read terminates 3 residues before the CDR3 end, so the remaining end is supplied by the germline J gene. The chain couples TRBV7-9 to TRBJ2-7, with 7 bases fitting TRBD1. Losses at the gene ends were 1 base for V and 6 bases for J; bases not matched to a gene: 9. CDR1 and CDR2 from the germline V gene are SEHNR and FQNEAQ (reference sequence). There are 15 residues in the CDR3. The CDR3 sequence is CASSLGSTGSGEQYF. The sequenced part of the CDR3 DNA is TGTGCCAGCAGCTTAGGATCGACAGGGAGTGGCGAG. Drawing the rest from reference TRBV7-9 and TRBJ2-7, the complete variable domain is DTGVSQNPRHKITKRGQNVTFRCDPISEHNRLYWYRQTLGQGPEFLTYFQNEAQLEKSRLLSDRFSAERPKGSFSTLEIQRTEQGDSAMYLCASSLGSTGSGEQYFGPGTRLTVT.

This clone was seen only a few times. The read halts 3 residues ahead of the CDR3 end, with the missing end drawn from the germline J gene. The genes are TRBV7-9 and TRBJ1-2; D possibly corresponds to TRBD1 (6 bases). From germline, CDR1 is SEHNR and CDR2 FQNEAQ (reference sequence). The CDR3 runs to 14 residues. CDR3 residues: CASSTRPAGDGYTF. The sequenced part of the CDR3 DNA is TGTGCCAGCAGCACTCGACCAGCAGGGGACGGC.

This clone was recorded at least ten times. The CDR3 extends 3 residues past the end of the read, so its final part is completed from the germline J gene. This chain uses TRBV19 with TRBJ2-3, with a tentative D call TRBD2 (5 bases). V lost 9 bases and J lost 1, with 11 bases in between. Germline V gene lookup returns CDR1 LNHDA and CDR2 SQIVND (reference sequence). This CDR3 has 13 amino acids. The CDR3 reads CASLAIGTDTQYF. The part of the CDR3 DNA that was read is TGTGCCAGCTTAGCGATTGGCACAGATACG.

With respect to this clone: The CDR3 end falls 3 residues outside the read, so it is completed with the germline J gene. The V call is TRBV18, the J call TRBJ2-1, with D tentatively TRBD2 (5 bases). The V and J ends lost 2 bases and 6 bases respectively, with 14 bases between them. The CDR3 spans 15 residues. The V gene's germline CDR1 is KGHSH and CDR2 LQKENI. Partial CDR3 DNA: TGTGCCAGCTCACCAGCAGCGGCGAAGGGCAATGAG. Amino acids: CASSPAAAKGNE. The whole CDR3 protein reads CASSPAAAKGNEQFF.

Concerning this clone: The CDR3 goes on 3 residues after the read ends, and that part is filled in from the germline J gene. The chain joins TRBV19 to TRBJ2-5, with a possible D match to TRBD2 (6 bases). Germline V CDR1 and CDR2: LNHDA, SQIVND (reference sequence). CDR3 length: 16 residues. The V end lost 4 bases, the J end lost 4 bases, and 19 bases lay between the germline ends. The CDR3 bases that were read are TGTGCCAGTAGTACCCTCAGGCGCGGGGATGGAGAGACC. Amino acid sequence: CASSTLRRGDGET. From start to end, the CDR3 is CASSTLRRGDGETQYF. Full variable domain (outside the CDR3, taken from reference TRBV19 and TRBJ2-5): DGGITQSPKYLFRKEGQNVTLSCEQNLNHDAMYWYRQDPGQGLRLIYYSQIVNDFQKGDIAEGYSVSREKKESFPLTVTSAQKNPTAFYLCASSTLRRGDGETQYFGPGTRLLVL.

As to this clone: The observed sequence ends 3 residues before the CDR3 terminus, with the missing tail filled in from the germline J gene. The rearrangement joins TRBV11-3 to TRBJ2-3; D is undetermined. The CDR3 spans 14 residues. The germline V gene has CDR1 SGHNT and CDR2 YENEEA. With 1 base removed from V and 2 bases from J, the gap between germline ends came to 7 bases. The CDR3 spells CASSLVANTDTQYF. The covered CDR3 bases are TGTGCCAGCAGCTTAGTCGCTAACACAGATACG.

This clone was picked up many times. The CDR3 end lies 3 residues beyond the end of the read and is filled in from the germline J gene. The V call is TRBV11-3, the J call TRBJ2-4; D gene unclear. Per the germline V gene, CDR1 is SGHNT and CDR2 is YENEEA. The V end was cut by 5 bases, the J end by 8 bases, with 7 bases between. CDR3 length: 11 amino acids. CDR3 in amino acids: CASSQKDIQYF. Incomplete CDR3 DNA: TGTGCCAGCAGCCAAAAGGACATT. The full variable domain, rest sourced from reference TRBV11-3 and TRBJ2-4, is EAGVVQSPRYKIIEKKQPVAFWCNPISGHNTLYWYLQNLGQGPELLIRYENEEAVDDSQLPKDRFSAERLKGVDSTLKIQPAELGDSAVYLCASSQKDIQYFGAGTRLSVL.

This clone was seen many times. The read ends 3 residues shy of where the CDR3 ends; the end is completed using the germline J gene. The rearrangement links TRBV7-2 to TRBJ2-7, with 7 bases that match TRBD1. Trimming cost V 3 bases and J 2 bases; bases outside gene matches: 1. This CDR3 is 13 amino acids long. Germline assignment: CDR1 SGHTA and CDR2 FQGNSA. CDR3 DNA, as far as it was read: TGTGCCAGCAGCTTTGACAGGGCCTACGAG. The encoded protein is CASSFDRAYE. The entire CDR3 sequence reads CASSFDRAYEQYF.

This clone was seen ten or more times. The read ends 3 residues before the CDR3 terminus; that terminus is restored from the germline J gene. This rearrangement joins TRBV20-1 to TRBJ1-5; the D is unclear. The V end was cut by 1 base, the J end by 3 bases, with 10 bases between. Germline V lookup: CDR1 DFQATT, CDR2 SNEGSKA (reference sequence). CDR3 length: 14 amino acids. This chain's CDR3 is CSARASNDNQPQHF. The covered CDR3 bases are TGCAGTGCTAGAGCCAGTAATGACAATCAGCCC.

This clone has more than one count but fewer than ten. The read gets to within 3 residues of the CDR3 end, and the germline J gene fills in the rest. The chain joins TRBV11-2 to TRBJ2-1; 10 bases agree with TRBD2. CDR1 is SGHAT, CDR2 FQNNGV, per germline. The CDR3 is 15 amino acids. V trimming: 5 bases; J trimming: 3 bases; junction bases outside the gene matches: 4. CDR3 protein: CASSLRTSGYNEQFF. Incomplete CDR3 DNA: TGTGCCAGCAGCCTACGGACTAGCGGCTACAATGAG.